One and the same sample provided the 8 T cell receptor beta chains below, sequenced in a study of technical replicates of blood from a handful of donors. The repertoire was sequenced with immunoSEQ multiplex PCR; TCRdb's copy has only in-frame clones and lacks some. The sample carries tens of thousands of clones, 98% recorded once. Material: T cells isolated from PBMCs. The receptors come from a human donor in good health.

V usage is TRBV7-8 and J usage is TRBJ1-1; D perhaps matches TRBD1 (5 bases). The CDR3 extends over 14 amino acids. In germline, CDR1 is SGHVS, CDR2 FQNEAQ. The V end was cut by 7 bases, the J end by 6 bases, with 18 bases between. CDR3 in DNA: TGTGCCAGCACTTCTCTCGACGGAGGGGCTGAAGCTTTCTTT. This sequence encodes CASTSLDGGAEAFF.

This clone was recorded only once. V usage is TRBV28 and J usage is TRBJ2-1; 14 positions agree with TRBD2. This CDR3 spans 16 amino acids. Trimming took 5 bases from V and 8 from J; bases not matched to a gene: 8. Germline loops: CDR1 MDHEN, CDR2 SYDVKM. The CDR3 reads CASSLPGLAGAHEQFF. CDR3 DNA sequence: TGTGCCAGCAGTCTTCCGGGACTAGCGGGAGCCCATGAGCAGTTCTTC.

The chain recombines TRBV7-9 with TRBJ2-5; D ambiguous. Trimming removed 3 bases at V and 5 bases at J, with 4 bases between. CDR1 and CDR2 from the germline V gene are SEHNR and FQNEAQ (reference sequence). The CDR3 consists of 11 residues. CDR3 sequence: CASSFFETQYF. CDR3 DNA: TGTGCCAGCAGCTTCTTCGAGACCCAGTACTTC. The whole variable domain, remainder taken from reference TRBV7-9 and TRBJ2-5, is DTGVSQNPRHKITKRGQNVTFRCDPISEHNRLYWYRQTLGQGPEFLTYFQNEAQLEKSRLLSDRFSAERPKGSFSTLEIQRTEQGDSAMYLCASSFFETQYFGPGTRLLVL.

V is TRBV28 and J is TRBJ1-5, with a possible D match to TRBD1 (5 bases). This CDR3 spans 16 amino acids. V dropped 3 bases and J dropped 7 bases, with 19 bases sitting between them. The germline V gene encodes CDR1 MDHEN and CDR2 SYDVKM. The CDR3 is CASSFPLMGGGQPQHF. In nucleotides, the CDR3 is TGTGCCAGCAGTTTCCCCTTGATGGGGGGAGGCCAGCCCCAGCATTTT. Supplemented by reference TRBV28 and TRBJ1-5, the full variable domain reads DVKVTQSSRYLVKRTGEKVFLECVQDMDHENMFWYRQDPGLGLRLIYFSYDVKMKEKGDIPEGYSVSREKKERFSLILESASTNQTSMYLCASSFPLMGGGQPQHFGDGTRLSIL.

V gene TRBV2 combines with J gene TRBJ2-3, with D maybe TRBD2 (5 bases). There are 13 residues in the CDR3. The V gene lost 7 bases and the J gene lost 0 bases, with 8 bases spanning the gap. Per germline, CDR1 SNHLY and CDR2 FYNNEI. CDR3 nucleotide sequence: TGTGCCAGCAAGCGGACGAGCACAGATACGCAGTATTTT. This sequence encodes CASKRTSTDTQYF.

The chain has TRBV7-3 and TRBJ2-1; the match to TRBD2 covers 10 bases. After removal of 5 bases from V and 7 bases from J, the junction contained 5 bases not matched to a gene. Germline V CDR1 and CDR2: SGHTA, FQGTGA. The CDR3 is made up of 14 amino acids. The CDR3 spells CASSQAGGPNEQFF. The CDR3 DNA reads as TGTGCCAGCAGCCAAGCGGGAGGGCCTAATGAGCAGTTCTTC.

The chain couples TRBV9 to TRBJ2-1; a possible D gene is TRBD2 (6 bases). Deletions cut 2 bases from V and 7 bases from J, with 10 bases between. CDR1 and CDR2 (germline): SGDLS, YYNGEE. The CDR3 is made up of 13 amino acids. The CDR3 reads CASSVDGSNEQFF. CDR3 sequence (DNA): TGTGCCAGCAGCGTGGACGGGAGTAATGAGCAGTTCTTC.

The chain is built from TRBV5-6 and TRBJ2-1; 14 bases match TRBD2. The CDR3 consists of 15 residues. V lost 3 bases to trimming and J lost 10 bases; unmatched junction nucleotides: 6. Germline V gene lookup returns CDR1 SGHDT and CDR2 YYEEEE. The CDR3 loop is CASSSGLAGVQEQFF. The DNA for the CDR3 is TGTGCCAGCAGCTCGGGACTAGCGGGAGTTCAGGAGCAGTTCTTC. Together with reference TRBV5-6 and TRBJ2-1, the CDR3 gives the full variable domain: DAGVTQSPTHLIKTRGQQVTLRCSPKSGHDTVSWYQQALGQGPQFIFQYYEEEERQRGNFPDRFSGHQFPNYSSELNVNALLLGDSALYLCASSSGLAGVQEQFFGPGTRLTVL.